This TCR beta chain appears in the sequencing data of a study of blood T cell repertoires in COVID-19 (dated by TCRdb to the early 2020s). In the study overall: Collaborator samples came from the United States, Italy and Spain and covered acute and convalescent phases of COVID-19. HLA class I and class II types, where available, came from metadata supplied by the sample provider rather than from assay-based typing. The repertoires were released in a freely available public database meant as a resource for research on the immune response to SARS-CoV-2. The material from the prospective study consisted of cDNA or gDNA derived from T cells, B-cell-depleted T cells, or PBMCs. The samples were drawn from two sources: the first 160 participants of the ongoing ImmuneRACE study, and 950 to 1,500 subjects contributed by 6 global collaborators. Deeply sampled blood TCRbeta repertoires from subjects exposed to, actively infected with, or recovered from COVID-19 were included in the dataset. Nearly every sample came with metadata listing a de-identified subject ID, COVID-19 status, age in years and sex.

One collaborating source in Seattle enrolled patients while the patients were actively infected and followed the patients over time throughout the course of disease. Collaborating institutions collected whole blood in K2EDTA tubes following their own protocols. For TCRbeta analysis, collaborators shipped samples in one of three forms: frozen whole blood, isolated PBMCs, or DNA extracted from either of those sample types. General findings and caveats noted by the study authors: The quantity of clinical and demographic metadata differed by source and by participant and was supplied without curation.

A remark on this clone: Its antigen target is currently unknown. Within one base of it there is no much larger clone, and no base qualities were kept.

The immunoSEQ Assay, a bias-controlled multiplex PCR, was used to amplify TCRbeta CDR3 regions from genomic DNA. Per the authors' processing: Nucleated cell counts per sample were estimated from amplification of reference gene primers within the assay. To quantify the absolute abundance of each unique TCRbeta CDR3 rearrangement, sequence reads were collapsed and filtered. For each sample, productive Simpson clonality was calculated by taking the square root of Simpson's diversity index across productive rearrangements. TCRdb holds this immuneACCESS table with in-frame rearrangements only. Some clones are missing; in checked studies, unresolved V genes explain under half, and the rest has no known cause. From that table come the V and J calls and clone size; the DNA was used to work out D and trimming. Across this sample there are around 200,000 clones, with 70% to 80% seen only once. The top ten clonotypes cover about 6.5% of the sample.

From the cysteine up to the phenylalanine, the CDR3 has a length of 11 residues. Only the CDR3 DNA stays, 33 bases, in frame from base 1. CDR1 and CDR2 (SNHLY, FYNNEI) derive from the germline V gene. At the junction V is shortened by 8 bases and J by 8 bases, with 10 bases in between. The chain is assembled from TRBV2 and TRBJ2-1; no D gene is confidently identified. This sequence originates from a woman aged 40 to 49 with COVID-19, enrolled during active disease. The sequencing input was peripheral blood. The encoded CDR3 is CASSGFDEQFF. The sequence in DNA is TGTGCCAGCTCCGGGTTTGATGAGCAGTTCTTC.